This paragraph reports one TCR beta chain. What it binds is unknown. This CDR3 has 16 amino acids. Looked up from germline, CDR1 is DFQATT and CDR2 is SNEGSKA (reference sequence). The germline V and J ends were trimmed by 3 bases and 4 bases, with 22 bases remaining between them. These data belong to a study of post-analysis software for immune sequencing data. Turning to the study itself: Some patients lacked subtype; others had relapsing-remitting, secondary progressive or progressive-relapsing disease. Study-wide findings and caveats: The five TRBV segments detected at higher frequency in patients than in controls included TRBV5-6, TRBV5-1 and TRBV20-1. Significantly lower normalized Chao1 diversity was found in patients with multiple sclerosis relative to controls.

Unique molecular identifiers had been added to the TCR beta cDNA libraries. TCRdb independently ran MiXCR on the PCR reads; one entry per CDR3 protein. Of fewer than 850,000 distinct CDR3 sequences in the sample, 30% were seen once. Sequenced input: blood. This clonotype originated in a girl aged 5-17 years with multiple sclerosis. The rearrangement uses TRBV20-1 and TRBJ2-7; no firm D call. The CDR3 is CSASKLRPKQEYEQYF. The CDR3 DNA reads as TGCAGTGCTAGTAAGTTAAGACCCAAACAAGAGTACGAGCAGTACTTC.